Shown below are 6 T cell receptor beta chains from a single sample sequenced in a study of T cells in Graves' hyperthyroidism and ophthalmopathy. RNA transcripts yielded amplified TCR beta CDR3 regions. First-round RT-PCR targeting the TCR CDR3 was performed with the HTBI primer set. TCRdb independently ran MiXCR on the multiplex PCR reads; one entry per CDR3 protein. The data show roughly 520,000 distinct CDR3 sequences, roughly 25% seen once. The source material was blood. These receptor sequences come from a woman aged 30 to 39 with Graves' ophthalmopathy.

This chain connects TRBV28 to TRBJ1-2; TRBD1 is a possible D gene (6 bases). V was clipped by 6 bases and J by 2 bases, with 16 bases between them. The V gene's germline CDR1 is MDHEN and CDR2 SYDVKM. CDR3 length: 15 residues. The CDR3 DNA is TGTGCCAGCAGCCCGATGGGGGCAGCAAACTATGGCTACACCTTC. As protein: CASSPMGAANYGYTF.

In its sample, this clonotype was seen many times. The V gene is TRBV13, the J gene TRBJ2-7, with TRBD1 identical over 7 bases. The length of the CDR3 is 12 residues. With V trimmed by 5 bases and J by 4 bases, 2 bases remained unmatched. Germline V gene data show CDR1 as PRHDT and CDR2 as FYEKMQ (reference sequence). The CDR3 region is CASSIQGYEQYF. CDR3 in DNA: TGTGCCAGCAGCATACAGGGGTACGAGCAGTACTTC.

This chain connects TRBV2 to TRBJ1-1; no definite D call. The CDR3 has 13 amino acids. V was trimmed by 10 bases and J by 0 bases, leaving 12 bases between them. From germline, CDR1 is SNHLY and CDR2 FYNNEI. As DNA, the CDR3 is TGTGCCATCTCGGGAGACATGAACACTGAAGCTTTCTTT. Residues: CAISGDMNTEAFF.

This clonotype was seen a few times. This rearrangement joins TRBV20-1 to TRBJ2-5, with 14 bases lining up with TRBD2. This CDR3 has 15 residues. Germline trimming cut 4 bases from V and 9 bases from J; bases unmatched to any gene: 10. Germline V lookup: CDR1 DFQATT, CDR2 SNEGSKA (reference sequence). The CDR3 here is CSANLGLAGGSAQYF. For the CDR3, the DNA is TGCAGTGCTAACCTCGGACTAGCGGGGGGCTCGGCCCAGTACTTC.

This clonotype was seen only a few times. The chain employs TRBV14 and TRBJ2-5, with D hard to call. CDR1 is SGHDN, CDR2 FVKESK, per germline. The CDR3 consists of 14 residues. Trimming took off 3 bases at V and 0 bases at J, with 8 bases between the two ends. The CDR3 DNA sequence: TGTGCCAGCAGCCACGCTTCGTACCAAGAGACCCAGTACTTC. It is translated as CASSHASYQETQYF. The full variable domain, in which reference TRBV14 and TRBJ2-5 provide the parts outside the CDR3, is EAGVTQFPSHSVIEKGQTVTLRCDPISGHDNLYWYRRVMGKEIKFLLHFVKESKQDESGMPNNRFLAERTGGTYSTLKVQPAELEDSGVYFCASSHASYQETQYFGPGTRLLVL.

The chain carries TRBV6-2 or TRBV6-3 and TRBJ2-7, with 8 bases that match TRBD1. V gave up 4 bases and J gave up 6 bases; unmatched junction bases: 14. This CDR3 is built from 16 residues. Germline V gives CDR1 MNHEY, CDR2 SVGEGT. Here the CDR3 reads CASSFTLGQGDVEQYF. DNA of the CDR3: TGTGCCAGCAGTTTCACCCTCGGACAGGGTGATGTCGAGCAGTACTTC.